The 17 T cell receptor beta chains listed next were all sequenced from one sample in a study of sequential checkpoint blockade in melanoma. The repertoire was sequenced with immunoSEQ multiplex PCR; TCRdb's copy has only in-frame clones and lacks some. The sample includes around 15,000 clones, 65% to 80% of them seen just once. Treatment indicated: randomized to nivolumab then ipilimumab (arm A) or the reverse (arm B). The sample was CD8+ T cells sorted from blood (inferred from file names), taken from a patient given nivolumab and ipilimumab in sequence. The receptors derive from a human donor with melanoma.

The rearrangement joins TRBV28 to TRBJ2-6, with D possibly being TRBD2 (6 bases). The ends were cut back, 5 bases at V and 3 bases at J, with 20 bases in the middle. The germline V gene encodes CDR1 MDHEN and CDR2 SYDVKM. The CDR3 loop spans 18 amino acids. The CDR3 loop reads CASSARPGLAIGANVLTF. DNA of the CDR3: TGTGCCAGCAGTGCCCGTCCGGGGCTAGCGATTGGGGCCAACGTCCTGACTTTC.

V gene TRBV7-6 combines with J gene TRBJ2-3, with TRBD2 identical over 7 bases. Trimming cost V 5 bases and J 1 base; bases outside gene matches: 9. The CDR3 length is 16 residues. In germline, CDR1 is SGHVS, CDR2 FNYEAQ. CDR3 residues: CASSRQPAGGTDTQYF. CDR3 sequence (DNA): TGTGCCAGCAGCCGCCAGCCCGCGGGAGGCACAGATACGCAGTATTTT.

There are a few counts of this clone. The V gene is TRBV27, the J gene TRBJ2-7; 8 bases line up with TRBD1. Germline V gives CDR1 MNHEY, CDR2 SMNVEV (reference sequence). The V and J ends lost 0 bases and 6 bases, in that order; junction bases with no gene match: 7. The CDR3 covers 15 residues. CDR3 DNA sequence: TGTGCCAGCAGTTTATCGGGGGACAGGAGGATCGAGCAGTACTTC. Amino acid sequence: CASSLSGDRRIEQYF.

J is TRBJ1-4 and V is TRBV30, with D possibly being TRBD1 (6 bases). The ends were cut back, 4 bases at V and 4 bases at J, with 7 bases in the middle. This CDR3 has 12 amino acids. Germline CDR1 is GTSNPN and CDR2 is SVGIG (reference sequence). The CDR3 here is CAWTDSNEKLFF. DNA of the CDR3: TGTGCCTGGACGGACAGTAATGAAAAACTGTTTTTT. The entire variable domain, with the rest obtained from reference TRBV30 and TRBJ1-4, is as follows: SQTIHQWPATLVQPVGSPLSLECTVEGTSNPNLYWYRQAAGRGLQLLFYSVGIGQISSEVPQNLSASRPQDRQFILSSKKLLLSDSGFYLCAWTDSNEKLFFGSGTQLSVL.

The V gene is TRBV15, the J gene TRBJ2-5; 8 nucleotides align to TRBD1. Germline V lookup: CDR1 LNHNV, CDR2 YYDKDF (reference sequence). The V segment lost 0 bases and the J segment 5 bases; nucleotides outside the gene matches: 2. The CDR3 contains 14 residues. The CDR3 loop reads CATSRENRGETQYF. CDR3 coding DNA: TGTGCCACCAGCAGAGAAAACAGGGGGGAGACCCAGTACTTC.

The V gene is TRBV6-1, the J gene TRBJ2-7; weak D call: TRBD1 (6 bases). Germline V gene sequence: CDR1 MNHNS, CDR2 SASEGT. Trimming removed 2 bases from V and 2 bases from J, with 16 bases in between. The CDR3 contains 16 residues. CDR3 DNA: TGTGCCAGCAGTGAATTTGGGCAGGGGACAACCTACGAGCAGTACTTC. Residues: CASSEFGQGTTYEQYF.

As to this clone: With only one base between it and a far larger clone, this is likely a read error. This chain connects TRBV28 to TRBJ2-7; 8 bases agree with TRBD2. CDR3 length equals 15 residues. The germline CDR1 and CDR2 sequences are MDHEN and SYDVKM. CDR3 in amino acids: CGSGLRSGSGNEQYF. CDR3 in DNA: TGTGGCAGCGGCTTACGGAGCGGGAGTGGGAACGAGCAGTACTTC.

This clone was seen once. The chain carries TRBV5-5 and TRBJ2-7, with a tentative D call TRBD1 (6 bases). Germline values: CDR1 SGHKS, CDR2 YYEKEE (reference sequence). This CDR3 comprises 17 residues. Between the trimmed V and J ends, which lost 1 base and 2 bases, there was a span of 19 bases. In DNA, the CDR3 is TGTGCCAGCAGCTTGAATATACAGGGCACTTGGACCTACGAGCAGTACTTC. As protein: CASSLNIQGTWTYEQYF.

The chain uses TRBV7-9 and TRBJ2-7; D is perhaps TRBD2 (5 bases). Germline lookup yields CDR1 SEHNR and CDR2 FQNEAQ (reference sequence). This CDR3 has 13 amino acids. The V end lost 4 bases, the J end lost 0 bases, and 7 bases lay between the germline ends. The CDR3 loop is CASSSGSSYEQYF. The CDR3 bases are TGTGCCAGCAGCTCGGGGAGCTCCTACGAGCAGTACTTC.

The V gene is TRBV27, the J gene TRBJ1-4, with D maybe TRBD1 (5 bases). The ends were cut back, 3 bases at V and 7 bases at J, with 12 bases in the middle. CDR3 size: 14 residues. CDR1 MNHEY and CDR2 SMNVEV come from the germline V gene (reference sequence). The CDR3 loop reads CASSFWGEGEKLFF. The CDR3 nucleotides are TGTGCCAGCAGTTTTTGGGGGGAAGGTGAAAAACTGTTTTTT. Together with reference TRBV27 and TRBJ1-4, the CDR3 gives the full variable domain: EAQVTQNPRYLITVTGKKLTVTCSQNMNHEYMSWYRQDPGLGLRQIYYSMNVEVTDKGDVPEGYKVSRKEKRNFPLILESPSPNQTSLYFCASSFWGEGEKLFFGSGTQLSVL.

J is TRBJ2-7 and V is TRBV6-1; 7 nucleotides line up with TRBD1. V lost 1 base, J lost 0 bases, and 9 bases stayed unmatched. The CDR3 is 17 amino acids. Germline-derived CDR1 and CDR2 are MNHNS and SASEGT. The CDR3, as DNA: TGTGCCAGCAGTGAAGATTTGGCAGGGGGTCCCTCCTACGAGCAGTACTTC. It translates to CASSEDLAGGPSYEQYF.

The chain couples TRBV27 to TRBJ2-5; D unclear. The CDR3 covers 13 residues. Germline CDR1 MNHEY, CDR2 SMNVEV (reference sequence). V lost 5 bases and J 3 bases, leaving 10 bases between the germline ends. CDR3 DNA sequence: TGTGCCAGCAGTCTTCAGAAAAAAGAGACCCAGTACTTC. It translates to CASSLQKKETQYF.

The V and J genes are TRBV6-1 and TRBJ1-5, with TRBD1 matching over 7 bases. This CDR3 has 14 amino acids. V lost 1 base and J lost 9; bases outside the gene matches: 6. Germline V CDR1 and CDR2: MNHNS, SASEGT. CDR3 amino acids: CASSEGTGGVPQHF. CDR3 DNA sequence: TGTGCCAGCAGTGAAGGGACAGGAGGTGTGCCCCAGCATTTT.

This chain connects TRBV10-2 to TRBJ2-5; 10 positions match TRBD1. CDR3 length: 15 amino acids. Germline-derived CDR1 and CDR2 are WSHSY and SAAADI. J was trimmed by 5 bases and V by 8 bases; bases with no gene match: 11. CDR3 in DNA: TGCGCCAGCGGGGTGGACAGGGGGTCTTGTGAGACCCAGTACTTC. Translating it yields CASGVDRGSCETQYF.

The CDR3 protein is CASSFIAGYGYTF. In nucleotides, the CDR3 is TGTGCCAGCAGTTTCATAGCGGGCTATGGCTACACCTTC. V usage is TRBV27 and J usage is TRBJ1-2; D is uncertain. This CDR3 region has 13 residues. The germline V and J ends were trimmed by 3 bases and 4 bases, with 9 bases remaining between them. Germline loops: CDR1 MNHEY, CDR2 SMNVEV (reference sequence).

The chain is built from TRBV2 and TRBJ2-7; D might be TRBD1 (6 bases). This CDR3 has 14 residues. Trimming pared 6 bases from V and 6 bases from J, leaving 18 bases between. Germline CDR1 is SNHLY and CDR2 is FYNNEI. The CDR3 sequence: CASRLDPGAAEQYF. The CDR3 DNA reads TGTGCCAGCAGACTGGACCCAGGGGCCGCCGAGCAGTACTTC.

The rearrangement joins TRBV6-1 to TRBJ2-5; 9 nucleotides agree with TRBD1. Matching the DNA end better, TRBJ2-7 makes the J call doubtful. Germline V gene data show CDR1 as MNHNS and CDR2 as SASEGT. The CDR3 runs 15 residues. The CDR3 here is CASSEETGGAYEQYF. The CDR3 coding sequence is TGTGCCAGCAGTGAAGAGACAGGGGGGGCCTACGAGCAGTACTTC.